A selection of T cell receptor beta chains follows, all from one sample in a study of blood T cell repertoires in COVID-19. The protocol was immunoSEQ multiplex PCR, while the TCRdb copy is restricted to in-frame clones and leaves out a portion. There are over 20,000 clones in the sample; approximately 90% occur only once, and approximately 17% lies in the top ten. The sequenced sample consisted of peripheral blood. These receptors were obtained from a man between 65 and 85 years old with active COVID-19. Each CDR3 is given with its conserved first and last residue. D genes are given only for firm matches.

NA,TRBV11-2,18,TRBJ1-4,TGTGCCAGCAGCCCCCGGCCCGGGTCCTTCGCAACTAATGAAAAACTGTTTTTT,CASSPRPGSFATNEKLFF
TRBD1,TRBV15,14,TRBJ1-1,TGTGCCACCAGCAGAGATGTTTGGGACAGGGCAGCTTTCTTT,CATSRDVWDRAAFF
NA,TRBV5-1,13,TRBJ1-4,TGCGCCAGCAGCTTGTATCCAGGCGAAAAACTGTTTTTT,CASSLYPGEKLFF
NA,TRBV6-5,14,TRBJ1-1,TGTGCCAGCAGTTACGGCAGGGGACGGAATGAAGCTTTCTTT,CASSYGRGRNEAFF
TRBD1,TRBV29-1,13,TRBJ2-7,TGCAGCGTTGAATGGGACAGGGGGCGCGAGCAGTACTTC,CSVEWDRGREQYF
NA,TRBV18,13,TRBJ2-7,TGTGCCAGCTCACCGGGACTTCCCTACGAGCAGTACTTC,CASSPGLPYEQYF
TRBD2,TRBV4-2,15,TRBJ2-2,TGTGCCAGCAGCCAAAACGGGGGGGGCACCGGGGAGCTGTTTTTT,CASSQNGGGTGELFF
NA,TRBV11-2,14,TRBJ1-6,TGTGCCAGCAGCTTTACGGATCAGGGTTCACCCCTCCACTTT,CASSFTDQGSPLHF
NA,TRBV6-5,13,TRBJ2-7,TGTGCCAGCAGCCCACAGAGTCCCTACGAGCAGTACTTC,CASSPQSPYEQYF
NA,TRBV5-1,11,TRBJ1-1,TGCGCCAGCAGCTTCGGGGGTGAAGCTTTCTTT,CASSFGGEAFF